A selection of T cell receptor beta chains follows, all from one sample in a study of technical replicates of blood from a few donors. Profiling relied on immunoSEQ multiplex PCR, and the TCRdb table lists in-frame clones only, not all of them. This table has approximately 50,000 clones, around 94% appearing once. The material sequenced was T cells isolated from PBMCs. All receptors come from a human donor in good health. Both conserved end residues are part of each CDR3. Fields, in order: V gene, D gene, CDR3 length, clone size, J gene, CDR3 protein, CDR3 DNA. The D gene is left open where the match is weak. Size tells how often a clone was seen (once, few, many) or the class of an expanded clone, and some rows leave it out.

v_call: TRBV5-1; d_call: .; cdr3_length: 14; clone_size: .; j_call: TRBJ1-2; cdr3_aa: CASSVRGSNYGYTF; cdr3_nt: TGCGCCAGCAGCGTAAGGGGGTCTAACTATGGCTACACCTTC
v_call: TRBV6-5; d_call: TRBD1; cdr3_length: 14; clone_size: .; j_call: TRBJ1-1; cdr3_aa: CASSYSSGGTEAFF; cdr3_nt: TGTGCCAGCAGTTACTCCTCAGGGGGAACTGAAGCTTTCTTT
v_call: TRBV28; d_call: TRBD1; cdr3_length: 18; clone_size: .; j_call: TRBJ1-5; cdr3_aa: CASSFSARTGASNQPQHF; cdr3_nt: TGTGCCAGCAGTTTTTCTGCGAGGACAGGGGCTAGCAATCAGCCCCAGCATTTT
v_call: TRBV5-6; d_call: TRBD2; cdr3_length: 14; clone_size: .; j_call: TRBJ2-5; cdr3_aa: CASSPVGGRETQYF; cdr3_nt: TGTGCCAGCAGCCCCGTCGGGGGGAGAGAGACCCAGTACTTC
v_call: TRBV11-2; d_call: .; cdr3_length: 13; clone_size: .; j_call: TRBJ1-5; cdr3_aa: CASSLATGQPQHF; cdr3_nt: TGTGCCAGCAGCTTAGCCACAGGGCAGCCCCAGCATTTT
v_call: TRBV5-6; d_call: TRBD1; cdr3_length: 14; clone_size: once; j_call: TRBJ2-7; cdr3_aa: CASTPRQGAYEQYF; cdr3_nt: TGTGCCAGCACCCCTAGACAGGGAGCCTACGAGCAGTACTTC
v_call: TRBV14; d_call: .; cdr3_length: 17; clone_size: .; j_call: TRBJ1-1; cdr3_aa: CASSQEHPRGLNTEAFF; cdr3_nt: TGTGCCAGCAGCCAAGAACACCCCAGGGGCTTGAACACTGAAGCTTTCTTT
v_call: TRBV11-3; d_call: TRBD1; cdr3_length: 16; clone_size: .; j_call: TRBJ2-7; cdr3_aa: CASSPRPRQGIYEQYF; cdr3_nt: TGTGCCAGCAGCCCTCGTCCGAGACAGGGGATATACGAGCAGTACTTC
v_call: TRBV20-1; d_call: .; cdr3_length: 9; clone_size: .; j_call: TRBJ1-1; cdr3_aa: CLSGTEAFF; cdr3_nt: TGCCTATCCGGGACTGAAGCTTTCTTT
v_call: TRBV28; d_call: TRBD1; cdr3_length: 14; clone_size: .; j_call: TRBJ2-1; cdr3_aa: CASSFDREDDEQFF; cdr3_nt: TGTGCCAGCAGTTTTGACAGGGAAGACGATGAGCAGTTCTTC
v_call: TRBV7-6; d_call: TRBD2; cdr3_length: 14; clone_size: once; j_call: TRBJ2-7; cdr3_aa: CASSLGGSLNEQYF; cdr3_nt: TGTGCCAGCAGCTTGGGCGGGAGTCTGAACGAGCAGTACTTC
v_call: TRBV9; d_call: TRBD1; cdr3_length: 14; clone_size: once; j_call: TRBJ2-7; cdr3_aa: CASSPGQGAYEQYF; cdr3_nt: TGTGCCAGCAGCCCGGGACAGGGGGCTTACGAGCAGTACTTC